Reported below is one T cell receptor (beta chain). Generated by immunoSEQ multiplex PCR, the TCRdb table keeps only in-frame clones and is missing some. The data show 50,000 to 65,000 clones, around 93% seen once. J gave up 3 bases and V 0 bases, and 4 bases lay outside the gene matches. The CDR3 is 15 residues long. Germline loops: CDR1 GTSNPN, CDR2 SVGIG (reference sequence). This sample is drawn from a study of technical replicates of blood from four donors. The sequence derives from a human donor in good health. Some clones in this sample may be carry-over from other donors' samples. The material sequenced was PBMCs. V is TRBV30 and J is TRBJ2-2, with 7 positions matching TRBD1. CDR3 residues: CAWSVRTGYTGELFF. The CDR3 DNA reads TGTGCCTGGAGTGTACGGACAGGTTACACCGGGGAGCTGTTTTTT.